The 9 T cell receptor beta chains reported below all come from one sample, sequenced in a study of T cells in localized non-small cell lung cancer. Libraries were prepared by immunoSEQ multiplex PCR; TCRdb keeps only in-frame clonotypes and omits some of them. The sample includes about 21,000 clones, 84% of them seen just once. Sequencing used peripheral blood, obtained before any cancer treatment. Source of these receptors: a man between 40 and 69 years old with stage I lung adenocarcinoma.

The CDR3 DNA follows: TGTGCCAGTAGTATCACCGCCTTAGCAAGCTATGGCTACACCTTC. It translates to CASSITALASYGYTF. The J gene is TRBJ1-2, the V gene TRBV19; D unresolved. The CDR3 runs 15 residues. Germline V gives CDR1 LNHDA, CDR2 SQIVND (reference sequence). V was cut by 3 bases and J by 4 bases, with 15 bases left in between.

V usage is TRBV6-6 and J usage is TRBJ1-4; a possible D gene is TRBD1 (5 bases). CDR1 is MNHNY, CDR2 SVGAGI, per germline (reference sequence). The CDR3 runs to 14 residues. Trimming took off 5 bases at V and 5 bases at J, with 12 bases between the two ends. CDR3 sequence (DNA): TGTGCCAGCAGTCGGGACTTCTCAAATGAAAAACTGTTTTTT. As protein: CASSRDFSNEKLFF.

This chain joins TRBV5-4 and TRBJ1-1, with 9 bases aligning to TRBD1. The CDR3 has 16 amino acids. Germline V gene data show CDR1 as SGHNT and CDR2 as YYREEE (reference sequence). As DNA, the CDR3 is TGTCTTAGCCGCCCGGGACAGGGAACAGTGGGCACTGAAGCTTTCTTT. It translates to CLSRPGQGTVGTEAFF. Using reference TRBV5-4 and TRBJ1-1 for the parts outside the CDR3, the full variable domain is ETGVTQSPTHLIKTRGQQVTLRCSSQSGHNTVSWYQQALGQGPQFIFQYYREEENGRGNFPPRFSGLQFPNYSSELNVNALELDDSALYLCLSRPGQGTVGTEAFFGQGTRLTVV.

This clone was counted between two and nine times. The chain has TRBV9 and TRBJ1-5; no clear D. V lost 0 bases and J lost 4, with 5 bases in between. Germline CDR1 and CDR2: SGDLS and YYNGEE. There are 13 residues in the CDR3. The CDR3 reads CASSVDPNQPQHF. CDR3 nucleotide sequence: TGTGCCAGCAGCGTAGATCCGAATCAGCCCCAGCATTTT.

V gene TRBV29-1 combines with J gene TRBJ2-7; TRBD2 aligns across 8 bases. V was pared by 2 bases and J by 0 bases, with 0 bases of the junction left unmatched. CDR1 and CDR2 (germline): SQVTM, ANQGSEA. The CDR3 is made up of 13 amino acids. CDR3 sequence (DNA): TGCAGCGTTGAAAGCGGGAGCTCCTACGAGCAGTACTTC. Amino acids: CSVESGSSYEQYF.

This clone was recorded a few times. V gene TRBV2 combines with J gene TRBJ1-5; TRBD1 agrees at 8 bases. CDR3 length: 13 residues. Looked up from germline, CDR1 is SNHLY and CDR2 is FYNNEI. The V segment lost 6 bases and the J segment 7 bases; nucleotides outside the gene matches: 5. The CDR3: CASRLTGEQPQHF. The CDR3 region has the DNA TGTGCCAGCAGGTTGACAGGGGAGCAGCCCCAGCATTTT.

The V and J genes are TRBV10-3 and TRBJ2-7; 9 nucleotides agree with TRBD2. Germline loops: CDR1 ENHRY, CDR2 SYGVKD. V lost 8 bases, J lost 3 bases, and 8 bases stayed unmatched. The CDR3 runs 14 residues. CDR3 sequence: CAIGGRGLGYEQYF. Written as DNA, the CDR3 is TGTGCCATCGGCGGGAGGGGGCTAGGCTACGAGCAGTACTTC.

This clone is a singleton in its sample. The chain has TRBV2 and TRBJ2-5; D uncertain. Trimming stripped 6 bases from V and 3 bases from J, with 5 bases between. CDR1 and CDR2 from the germline V gene are SNHLY and FYNNEI. This CDR3 is built from 11 residues. The CDR3 DNA reads as TGTGCCAGCAGGCTTAAAGAGACCCAGTACTTC. Protein product: CASRLKETQYF.

The chain has TRBV6-6 and TRBJ1-4, with a tentative D call TRBD1 (6 bases). This CDR3 comprises 14 residues. Germline CDR1 and CDR2: MNHNY and SVGAGI (reference sequence). V shed 5 bases and J shed 1 base, with 8 bases lying between them. CDR3 loop: CASSATGTNEKLFF. In nucleotides, the CDR3 is TGTGCCAGCAGTGCGACAGGAACTAATGAAAAACTGTTTTTT.